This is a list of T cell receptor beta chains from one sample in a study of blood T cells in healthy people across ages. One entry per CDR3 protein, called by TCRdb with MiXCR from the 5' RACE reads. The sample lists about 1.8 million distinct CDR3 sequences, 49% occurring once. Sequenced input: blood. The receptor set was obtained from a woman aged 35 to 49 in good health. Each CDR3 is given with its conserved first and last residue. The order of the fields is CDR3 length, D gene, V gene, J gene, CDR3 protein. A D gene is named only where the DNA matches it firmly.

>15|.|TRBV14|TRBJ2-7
CASSHSAGLSYEQYF
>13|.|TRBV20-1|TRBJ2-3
CSANAWLTDTQYF
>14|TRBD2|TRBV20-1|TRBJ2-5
CSAVAGRYGNEQYF
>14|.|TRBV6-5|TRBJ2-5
CASSYSQSSWAQYF
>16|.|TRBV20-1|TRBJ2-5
CSASQTREIQRETQYF
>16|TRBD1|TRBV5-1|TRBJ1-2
CASSSGQGTATYGYTF
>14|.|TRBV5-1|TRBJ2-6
CASSDPTGANVLTF
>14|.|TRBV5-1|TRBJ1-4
CASSFNRENEKLFF
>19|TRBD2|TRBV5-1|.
CASSWPWRSSGGRYNEQYF
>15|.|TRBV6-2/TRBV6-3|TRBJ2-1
CASRSGTALGNEQFF
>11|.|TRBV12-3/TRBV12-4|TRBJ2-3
CASNRGNTQYF
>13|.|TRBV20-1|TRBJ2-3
CSARKPVTDTQYF
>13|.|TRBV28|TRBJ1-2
CASRKTKRSGYTF
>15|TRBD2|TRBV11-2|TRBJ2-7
CASSLEGAGAYEQYF
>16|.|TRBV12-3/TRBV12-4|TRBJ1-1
CASRPDRAYGDTEAFF
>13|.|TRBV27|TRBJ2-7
CASSGGPGYEQYF
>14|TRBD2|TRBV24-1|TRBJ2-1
CATKRGVGYNEQFF
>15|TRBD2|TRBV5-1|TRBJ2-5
CASSLWTGGDETQYF
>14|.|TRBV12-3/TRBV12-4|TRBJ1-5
CASSFGRIDQPQHF
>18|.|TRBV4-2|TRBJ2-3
CASSQELGIGGSTDTQYF
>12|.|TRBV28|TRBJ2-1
CASSFVNNEQFF
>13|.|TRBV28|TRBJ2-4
CASSPDSKNIQYF
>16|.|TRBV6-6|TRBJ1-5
CASSHFDRNSNQPQHF
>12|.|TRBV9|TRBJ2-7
CASSQDPQVQYF
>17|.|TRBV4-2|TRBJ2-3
CASSRGTQGGGTDTQYF
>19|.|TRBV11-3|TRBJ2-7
CASSPTILIPDSRVYEQYF
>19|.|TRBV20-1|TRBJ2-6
CSASTGAGRWQTGANVLTF
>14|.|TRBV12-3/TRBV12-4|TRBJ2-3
CASSSRPRTDTQYF
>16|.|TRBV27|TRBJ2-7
CASSSLRGDKAYEQYF
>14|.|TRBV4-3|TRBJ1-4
CASSQESGRGKLFF
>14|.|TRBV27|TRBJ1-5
CASSFTGLNQPQHF
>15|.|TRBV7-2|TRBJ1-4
CASRSTGTYNEKLFF
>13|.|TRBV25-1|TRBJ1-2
CASTRSGSHGYTF
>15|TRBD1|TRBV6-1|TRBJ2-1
CASSPQGGIYNEQFF
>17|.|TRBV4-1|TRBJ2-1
CASSQEGGRGSYNEQFF
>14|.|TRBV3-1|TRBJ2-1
CASSQEQFYNEQFF
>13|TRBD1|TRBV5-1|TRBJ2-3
CASSIQGKDTQYF
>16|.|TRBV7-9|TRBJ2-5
CASSPVGATAKETQYF
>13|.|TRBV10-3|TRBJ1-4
CATATGENEKLFF
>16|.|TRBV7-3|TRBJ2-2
CASSPPSSWGTGELFF
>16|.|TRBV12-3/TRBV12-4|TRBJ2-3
CASSLRSGPNTDTQYF
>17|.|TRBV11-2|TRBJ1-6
CASSRKTDHPYNSPLHF
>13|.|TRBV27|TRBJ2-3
CASSSVAGHTQYF
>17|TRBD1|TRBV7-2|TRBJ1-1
CASSSAGTGIVNTEAFF